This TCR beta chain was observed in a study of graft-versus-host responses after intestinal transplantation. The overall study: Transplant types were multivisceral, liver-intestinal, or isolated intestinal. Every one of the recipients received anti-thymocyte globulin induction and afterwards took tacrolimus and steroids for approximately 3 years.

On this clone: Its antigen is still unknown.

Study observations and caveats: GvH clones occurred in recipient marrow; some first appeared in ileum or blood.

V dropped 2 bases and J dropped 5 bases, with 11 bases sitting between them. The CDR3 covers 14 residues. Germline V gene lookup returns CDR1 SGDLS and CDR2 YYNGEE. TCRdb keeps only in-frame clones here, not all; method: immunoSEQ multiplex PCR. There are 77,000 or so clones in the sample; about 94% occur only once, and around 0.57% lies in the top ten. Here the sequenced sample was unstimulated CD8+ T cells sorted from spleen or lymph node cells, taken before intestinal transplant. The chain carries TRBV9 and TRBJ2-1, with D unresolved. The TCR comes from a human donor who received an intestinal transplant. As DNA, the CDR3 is TGTGCCAGCAGCGTCTTTAACAATCACAATGAGCAGTTCTTC. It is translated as CASSVFNNHNEQFF.